This T cell receptor (beta chain) originates from a study of CD8+ T cells in alopecia areata. Study-level background: Severity among treated patients was scored by the percentage of scalp area affected. General study results and limits: A large proportion of expanded lesional clones were detected persisting in scalp and blood during tofacitinib.

There are 15 residues in the CDR3. The V gene lost 0 bases and the J gene lost 1 base, with 10 bases spanning the gap. Looked up from germline, CDR1 is SGHRS and CDR2 is YFSETQ. Extracted RNA was reverse transcribed, and the resulting cDNA served as sequencing template. Sequenced by immunoSEQ multiplex PCR; TCRdb stores in-frame clones only, minus some. The repertoire holds roughly 150,000 clones, with around half as singletons. On this clone: What it binds is not known. Other DNA sequences within the sample encode an identical CDR3.

Treatment denoted: oral pan-JAK inhibitor, 5-10 mg twice daily. Peripheral blood, together with lesional scalp punch biopsies, was collected from alopecia areata patients. This chain connects TRBV5-1 to TRBJ1-1, with a weak D call TRBD1 (6 bases). The sequence derives from a human donor with alopecia areata. Source: CD8+ T cells sorted from blood, taken at week 4, from a patient treated with tofacitinib. The CDR3 region has the DNA TGCGCCAGCAGCTTGGTGCACAGGGAGAACACTGAAGCTTTCTTT. Translating it yields CASSLVHRENTEAFF.